A single sample is the source of the 27 T cell receptor beta chains below, sequenced in a study of cytomegalovirus exposure and HLA in healthy donors. Repertoires were generated with immunoSEQ multiplex PCR, while TCRdb's copy carries only in-frame clones and drops some. The repertoire consists of roughly 70,000 clones, with roughly 94% occurring once and the leading ten covering approximately 1.5%. Input material: PBMCs. The receptors come from a man younger than 35 in good health and CMV-seropositive.

The V gene is TRBV9, the J gene TRBJ2-1, with 8 nucleotides matching TRBD2. Per germline, CDR1 SGDLS and CDR2 YYNGEE. V shed 3 bases, J shed 4 bases, and the junction held 6 bases outside the gene matches. The CDR3 spans 15 residues. For the CDR3, the DNA is TGTGCCAGCAGCGAACGGGAGGGCCGGTACAATGAGCAGTTCTTC. Amino acids: CASSEREGRYNEQFF.

This chain joins TRBV25-1 and TRBJ2-7; D might be TRBD2 (5 bases). With 4 bases removed from V and 0 bases from J, the gap between germline ends came to 13 bases. The germline V gene encodes CDR1 MGHDK and CDR2 SYGVNS. This CDR3 spans 15 amino acids. DNA for the CDR3: TGTGCCAGCAGTGCCCGGACTCGACTCTCCTACGAGCAGTACTTC. This gives the protein CASSARTRLSYEQYF.

V gene TRBV9 combines with J gene TRBJ2-1; maybe TRBD1 (6 bases). Trimming removed 3 bases at V and 0 bases at J, with 16 bases between. The CDR3 sequence is 17 residues long. Germline loops: CDR1 SGDLS, CDR2 YYNGEE. CDR3 protein: CASSGTQDSSSYNEQFF. CDR3 bases: TGTGCCAGCAGCGGAACTCAGGACAGTAGCTCCTACAATGAGCAGTTCTTC.

The chain employs TRBV9 and TRBJ2-7; D perhaps matches TRBD1 (5 bases). This CDR3 region has 18 residues. In germline, CDR1 is SGDLS, CDR2 YYNGEE. V dropped 2 bases and J dropped 5 bases, with 26 bases sitting between them. The CDR3 nucleotides are TGTGCCAGCAGCGTTGGGTCTGGGGCGAGTGTTGGAGACCACGAGCAGTACTTC. Protein: CASSVGSGASVGDHEQYF.

The chain links TRBV6-5 to TRBJ1-1; 8 nucleotides match TRBD1. Germline values: CDR1 MNHEY, CDR2 SVGAGI. Trimming took 8 bases from V and 8 from J; bases not matched to a gene: 13. The CDR3 is made up of 14 amino acids. CDR3 amino acids: CASFKGTGISEAFF. In nucleotides, the CDR3 is TGTGCCAGCTTTAAAGGGACAGGAATTTCCGAAGCTTTCTTT.

The V call is TRBV7-9, the J call TRBJ2-5, with 9 positions matching TRBD2. V was pared by 1 base and J by 5 bases, with 11 bases of the junction left unmatched. In germline, CDR1 is SEHNR, CDR2 FQNEAQ (reference sequence). The CDR3 runs 17 residues. The chain's CDR3 is CASSLGAGGPPWETQYF. Written as DNA, the CDR3 is TGTGCCAGCAGCTTAGGGGCGGGAGGGCCGCCCTGGGAGACCCAGTACTTC.

J is TRBJ2-7 and V is TRBV28, with TRBD1 matching over 10 bases. Germline assignment: CDR1 MDHEN and CDR2 SYDVKM. V was pared by 8 bases and J by 4 bases, with 5 bases of the junction left unmatched. This CDR3 is built from 13 residues. This CDR3 is CASGQGVKYEQYF. In nucleotides, the CDR3 is TGTGCCAGCGGACAGGGGGTAAAATACGAGCAGTACTTC.

This rearrangement joins TRBV5-4 to TRBJ2-1; D might be TRBD2 (6 bases). Trimming removed 2 bases at V and 8 bases at J, with 17 bases between. The germline gives CDR1 SGHNT, CDR2 YYREEE (reference sequence). This CDR3 spans 15 amino acids. The CDR3 coding sequence is TGTGCCAGCAGCTTCCCGCTAGCGATAGTTGATGAGCAGTTCTTC. Its translation is CASSFPLAIVDEQFF.

The V and J genes are TRBV6-1 and TRBJ2-6; the D gene is possibly TRBD2 (6 bases). CDR1 and CDR2 (germline): MNHNS, SASEGT. V gave up 2 bases and J gave up 2 bases, with 10 bases separating them. This CDR3 has 16 amino acids. The CDR3 sequence is CASSETTGAGANVLTF. CDR3 nucleotide sequence: TGTGCCAGCAGTGAAACAACGGGAGCTGGGGCCAACGTCCTGACTTTC.

The DNA of the CDR3 is TGTGCCAGTACGGCGGACTTTAGCTCCTACAATGAGCAGTTCTTC. As protein: CASTADFSSYNEQFF. The V call is TRBV19, the J call TRBJ2-1; maybe TRBD2 (5 bases). The CDR3 spans 15 residues. V lost 7 bases, J lost 0 bases, and 13 bases lay in between. Germline assignment: CDR1 LNHDA and CDR2 SQIVND (reference sequence).

The chain uses TRBV7-2 and TRBJ1-4, with 9 positions matching TRBD1. This CDR3 is built from 14 residues. The ends lost 8 bases at V and 5 bases at J; junction bases unmatched: 6. Germline CDR1 is SGHTA and CDR2 is FQGNSA. The CDR3 DNA is TGTGCCAGCTCTCCGGACAGGGGCAATGAAAAACTGTTTTTT. It is translated as CASSPDRGNEKLFF.

The CDR3 coding sequence is TGTGCCAGCAGTTACAACTCCCCTCGCAATGAGCAGTTCTTC. Translation gives CASSYNSPRNEQFF. The V gene is TRBV6-5, the J gene TRBJ2-1; D gene unclear. There are 14 residues in the CDR3. V was trimmed by 2 bases and J by 6 bases, leaving 11 bases between them. CDR1 and CDR2 from the germline V gene are MNHEY and SVGAGI.

DNA of the CDR3: TGCGCCAGCAGCTTCGCCGGGACAGGGAACGAGCAGTACTTC. The encoded protein is CASSFAGTGNEQYF. V is TRBV5-1 and J is TRBJ2-7; TRBD1 agrees at 9 bases. The V gene end was trimmed by 2 bases and the J gene end by 5 bases; junction bases not matched to a gene: 5. The germline gives CDR1 SGHRS, CDR2 YFSETQ. CDR3 size: 14 residues.

The J gene is TRBJ2-3, the V gene TRBV7-3; 8 nucleotides line up with TRBD2. J gave up 2 bases and V 4 bases, and 8 bases lay outside the gene matches. CDR1 and CDR2 from the germline V gene are SGHTA and FQGTGA. This CDR3 is built from 16 residues. For the CDR3, the DNA is TGTGCCAGCAGCTCATTACCGGGACTAGACACAGATACGCAGTATTTT. It yields the protein CASSSLPGLDTDTQYF.

The CDR3 here is CASSLSQGVGAFF. CDR3 DNA: TGTGCCAGCAGTTTAAGTCAGGGCGTCGGAGCTTTCTTT. The chain uses TRBV27 and TRBJ1-1; D is perhaps TRBD1 (5 bases). The CDR3 totals 13 residues. Germline V CDR1 and CDR2: MNHEY, SMNVEV (reference sequence). Trimming removed 2 bases at V and 10 bases at J, with 14 bases between.

This clone has a single count. The rearrangement links TRBV18 to TRBJ1-4; maybe TRBD1 (6 bases). Trimming cost V 2 bases and J 1 base, with 11 bases left between them. This CDR3 contains 16 residues. CDR1 is KGHSH and CDR2 is LQKENI in the germline V gene. The CDR3 DNA sequence: TGTGCCAGCTCACCAGAGACAGGAAGAACTAATGAAAAACTGTTTTTT. Its translation: CASSPETGRTNEKLFF.

The rearrangement joins TRBV7-9 to TRBJ2-3; 12 nucleotides match TRBD2. The CDR3 is 18 residues long. Germline CDR1 reads SEHNR; CDR2 reads FQNEAQ (reference sequence). V was clipped by 4 bases and J by 0 bases; unmatched bases: 8. The DNA for the CDR3 is TGTGCCAGCAGCTATGGAACTAGCGGGAGGCAGAGCACAGATACGCAGTATTTT. Protein: CASSYGTSGRQSTDTQYF.

The CDR3, as DNA: TGCGCCAGCAGCCCCGGGCGGGTGATGGAACAGCCCCAGCATTTT. Translation gives CASSPGRVMEQPQHF. V gene TRBV4-1 combines with J gene TRBJ1-5, with D uncertain. The V and J ends lost 4 bases and 7 bases respectively, with 17 bases between them. Germline lookup yields CDR1 MGHRA and CDR2 YSYEKL. There are 15 residues in the CDR3.

The rearrangement links TRBV7-9 to TRBJ1-1; 8 nucleotides match TRBD1. The CDR3 length is 18 residues. Germline CDR1 is SEHNR and CDR2 is FQNEAQ (reference sequence). V gave up 1 base and J gave up 3 bases; unmatched junction bases: 13. CDR3 bases: TGTGCCAGCAGCTTAGTTCCAGGGGGCGAGGTTAAGGACACTGAAGCTTTCTTT. This sequence encodes CASSLVPGGEVKDTEAFF.

The V and J genes are TRBV5-1 and TRBJ2-5; 7 nucleotides line up with TRBD2. CDR1 and CDR2 from the germline V gene are SGHRS and YFSETQ. The length of the CDR3 is 13 residues. V gave up 4 bases and J gave up 2 bases; unmatched junction bases: 2. The CDR3: CASSRREQETQYF. CDR3 coding DNA: TGCGCCAGCAGCCGGCGGGAGCAAGAGACCCAGTACTTC. Supplemented by reference TRBV5-1 and TRBJ2-5, the full variable domain reads KAGVTQTPRYLIKTRGQQVTLSCSPISGHRSVSWYQQTPGQGLQFLFEYFSETQRNKGNFPGRFSGRQFSNSRSEMNVSTLELGDSALYLCASSRREQETQYFGPGTRLLVL.

CDR3 coding DNA: TGTGCCTGGAGGGGGCACACTGAAGCTTTCTTT. Translating gives CAWRGHTEAFF. J is TRBJ1-1 and V is TRBV30, with D possibly matching TRBD1 (5 bases). This CDR3 has 11 residues. The germline gives CDR1 GTSNPN, CDR2 SVGIG (reference sequence). V lost 3 bases and J lost 3, with 5 bases in between. The full variable domain, completed using reference TRBV30 and TRBJ1-1, is SQTIHQWPATLVQPVGSPLSLECTVEGTSNPNLYWYRQAAGRGLQLLFYSVGIGQISSEVPQNLSASRPQDRQFILSSKKLLLSDSGFYLCAWRGHTEAFFGQGTRLTVV.

Only one count was recorded for this clone. The J gene is TRBJ1-2, the V gene TRBV10-2; 7 nucleotides line up with TRBD1. The CDR3 is 13 amino acids. The germline gives CDR1 WSHSY, CDR2 SAAADI. J was trimmed by 3 bases and V by 5 bases; bases with no gene match: 3. Here the CDR3 DNA reads TGCGCCAGCAGTCGTCAGGGGGACTATGGCTACACCTTC. Protein: CASSRQGDYGYTF.

The V call is TRBV28, the J call TRBJ2-3; 14 bases are a match to TRBD2. The CDR3 is 15 amino acids. V lost 6 bases and J lost 5; bases outside the gene matches: 4. Germline assignment: CDR1 MDHEN and CDR2 SYDVKM. Here the CDR3 reads CASSRLAGGGDTQYF. DNA for the CDR3: TGTGCCAGCAGCAGACTAGCGGGAGGGGGAGATACGCAGTATTTT.

The chain employs TRBV29-1 and TRBJ2-3; D is uncertain. The germline V gene encodes CDR1 SQVTM and CDR2 ANQGSEA. This CDR3 comprises 10 residues. V was clipped by 3 bases and J by 6 bases, with 4 bases between them. CDR3 sequence (DNA): TGCAGCGTTGAGTCTGATACGCAGTATTTT. Protein product: CSVESDTQYF.

This chain uses TRBV7-8 with TRBJ1-1, with TRBD1 as a possible D gene (5 bases). This CDR3 comprises 16 residues. In germline, CDR1 is SGHVS, CDR2 FQNEAQ. Trimming left V 1 base short and J 3 bases short, with 15 bases between. CDR3 sequence: CASSLDIGGWDTEAFF. The CDR3, as DNA: TGTGCCAGCAGCTTAGATATCGGGGGGTGGGACACTGAAGCTTTCTTT.

The rearrangement links TRBV7-3 to TRBJ2-7; no definite D call. Germline V gene sequence: CDR1 SGHTA, CDR2 FQGTGA. V lost 5 bases, J lost 0 bases, and 14 bases lay in between. The CDR3 sequence is 15 residues long. CDR3 coding DNA: TGTGCCAGCAGCCCTTCGGCGGCTAGCTCCTACGAGCAGTACTTC. Translating it yields CASSPSAASSYEQYF.

This clone was observed a single time. This is likely an artifact of a read error, given a far larger clone one base away. The gene calls are TRBV2 and TRBJ2-5; TRBD2 aligns across 8 bases. Trimming removed 11 bases from V and 1 base from J; junction bases left unmatched: 12. The germline V gene has CDR1 SNHLY and CDR2 FYNNEI. The CDR3 is 15 amino acids. Written as DNA, the CDR3 is TGTGCCCGCGCACGGGGGCGGGGGGTCCAAGAGACCCAGTACTTC. This codes for CARARGRGVQETQYF.